This T cell receptor beta chain comes out of a study of cytomegalovirus exposure and HLA in healthy donors. Study results and limitations: A reported reduction in N-insertions relative to the 666-donor mean was seen in an Asian-associated ancestry cluster in a later analysis. In vitro testing confirmed a few CMV-associated chains as specific for CMV antigens. The study recorded 150 to 200 TCR beta chains that were cytomegalovirus-associated. Many donors shared some public TCRs, even though most TCR sequences were rare.

Notes on this clone: Antigen specificity is unknown.

In the PCR, 60 Vbeta and 13 Jbeta primers were used. Libraries were prepared by immunoSEQ multiplex PCR; TCRdb keeps only in-frame clonotypes and omits some of them. The data contain 130,000 to 150,000 clones, around four fifths of them singletons. Germline loops: CDR1 PRHDT, CDR2 FYEKMQ (reference sequence). The CDR3 contains 18 residues. With 7 bases clipped from V and 1 base from J, the junction kept 16 bases outside the gene matches. The sequence was collected from a male donor in good health and CMV-seronegative. Sequencing was performed on PBMCs. This sequence joins TRBV13 and TRBJ1-2; 9 nucleotides line up with TRBD1. CDR3 protein: CASTLVLGQGPLNYGYTF. The CDR3 nucleotides are TGTGCCAGCACCTTGGTGTTGGGACAGGGTCCCCTTAACTATGGCTACACCTTC.